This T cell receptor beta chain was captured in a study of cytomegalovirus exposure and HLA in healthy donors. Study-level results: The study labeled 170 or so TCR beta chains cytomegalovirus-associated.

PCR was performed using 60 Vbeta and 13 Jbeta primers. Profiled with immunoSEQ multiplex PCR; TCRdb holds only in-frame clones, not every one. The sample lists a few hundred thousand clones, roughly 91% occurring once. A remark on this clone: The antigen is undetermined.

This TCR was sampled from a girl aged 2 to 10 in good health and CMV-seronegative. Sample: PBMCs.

The CDR3 nucleotides read TGTGCCAGCAGCTTCATGTCCGGGTCTGGCTACACCTTC. It codes for CASSFMSGSGYTF. This chain links TRBV11-2 with TRBJ1-2, with no clear D. This CDR3 has 13 amino acids. Germline CDR1 SGHAT, CDR2 FQNNGV. The V gene lost 3 bases and the J gene lost 7 bases, with 12 bases spanning the gap.